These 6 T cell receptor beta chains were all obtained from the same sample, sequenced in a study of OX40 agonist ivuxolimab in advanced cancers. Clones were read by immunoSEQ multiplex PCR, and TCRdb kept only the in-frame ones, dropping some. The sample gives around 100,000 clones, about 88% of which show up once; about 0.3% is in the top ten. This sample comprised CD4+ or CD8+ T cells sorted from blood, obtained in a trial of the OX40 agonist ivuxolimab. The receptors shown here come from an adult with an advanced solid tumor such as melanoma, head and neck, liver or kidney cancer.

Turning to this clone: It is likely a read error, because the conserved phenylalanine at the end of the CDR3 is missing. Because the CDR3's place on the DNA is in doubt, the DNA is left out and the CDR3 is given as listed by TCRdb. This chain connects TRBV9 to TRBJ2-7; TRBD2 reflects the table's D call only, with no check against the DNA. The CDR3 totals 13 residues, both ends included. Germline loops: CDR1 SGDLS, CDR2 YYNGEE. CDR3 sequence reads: CASSVTSGGAISL.

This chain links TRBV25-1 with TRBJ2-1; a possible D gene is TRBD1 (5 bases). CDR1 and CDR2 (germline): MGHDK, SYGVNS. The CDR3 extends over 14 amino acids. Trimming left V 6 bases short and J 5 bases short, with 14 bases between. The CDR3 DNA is TGTGCCAGCAGAGACAGATACTCGAACAATGAGCAGTTCTTC. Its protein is CASRDRYSNNEQFF.

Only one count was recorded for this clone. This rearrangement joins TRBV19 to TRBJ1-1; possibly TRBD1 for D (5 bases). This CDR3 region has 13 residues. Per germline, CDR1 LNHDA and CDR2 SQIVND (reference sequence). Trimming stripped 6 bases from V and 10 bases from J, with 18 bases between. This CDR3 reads CASSPLAGEVAFF. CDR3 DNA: TGTGCCAGTAGCCCCTTGGCGGGGGAAGTAGCTTTCTTT.

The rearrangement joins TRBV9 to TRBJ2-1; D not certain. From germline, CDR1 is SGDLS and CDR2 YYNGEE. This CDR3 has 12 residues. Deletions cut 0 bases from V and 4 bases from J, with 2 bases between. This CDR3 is CASSVEYNEQFF. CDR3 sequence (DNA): TGTGCCAGCAGCGTAGAATACAATGAGCAGTTCTTC.

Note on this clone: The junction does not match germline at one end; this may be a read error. The CDR3 nucleotides are TGTGCCAGCAGTGACCGGGGACAGTTCCCCTTT. It encodes CASSDRGQFPF. V and J are TRBV6-1 and TRBJ1-1; 7 bases line up with TRBD1. The CDR3 runs 11 residues. From germline, CDR1 is MNHNS and CDR2 SASEGT.

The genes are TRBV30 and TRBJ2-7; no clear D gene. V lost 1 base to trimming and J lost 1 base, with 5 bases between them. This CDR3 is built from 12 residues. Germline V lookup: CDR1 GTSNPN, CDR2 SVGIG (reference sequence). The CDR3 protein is CAWSERSYEQYF. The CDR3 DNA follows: TGTGCCTGGAGTGAGAGATCCTACGAGCAGTACTTC.